This T cell receptor (beta chain) derives from a study of cytomegalovirus exposure and HLA in healthy donors. This clone was seen a few times. As yet, its antigen is unknown. General observations from the study: Indistinguishable V segments such as TRBV6-2 and TRBV6-3 were excluded. The productive fraction for most TCR beta V segments was about 87% or about 30% in an earlier analysis. Among donors in an Asian-associated ancestry cluster, a later analysis reportedly found fewer N-insertions than the roughly 610-donor mean.

Germline V gene data show CDR1 as SGHRS and CDR2 as YFSETQ. Trimming took 0 bases from V and 3 from J, leaving 9 bases between them. This CDR3 has 14 amino acids. PCR employed 60 Vbeta and 13 Jbeta primers. Clones were read by immunoSEQ multiplex PCR, and TCRdb kept only the in-frame ones, dropping some. The sample includes some 110,000 clones, approximately 78% of them seen just once. Sequencing used PBMCs. J is TRBJ1-1 and V is TRBV5-1; the D is unclear. This receptor was obtained from a man in his forties in good health and CMV-seronegative. CDR3 DNA: TGCGCCAGCAGCTTGGAGGCAGGTTACACTGAAGCTTTCTTT. Translated: CASSLEAGYTEAFF.